This T cell receptor (beta chain) derives from a study of T-cell reconstitution after alpha-beta-depleted transplantation in children. Study-level findings and limits: Newly made T cells mostly supplied T-cell counts and diversity one year after transplant.

As it was prepared, the TCRbeta library received unique molecular identifiers. TCRdb redid the calling of the PCR reads with MiXCR, one entry per CDR3 protein. The table shows almost 600,000 distinct CDR3 sequences, with 25% to 30% occurring only once. Notes on this clonotype: The antigen is undetermined.

The germline V gene has CDR1 MGHRA and CDR2 YSYEKL. Losses at the gene ends were 0 bases for V and 5 bases for J; bases not matched to a gene: 8. The length of the CDR3 is 18 residues. The source material was PBMCs, sampled before TCRalphabeta/CD19-depleted stem cell transplant. The clonotype was recovered from a boy under two years old with Wiskott-Aldrich syndrome, due to receive a stem cell transplant. The chain combines TRBV4-1 with TRBJ2-1, with TRBD2 identical over 12 bases. The CDR3 loop reads CASSQDRETSGRDNEQFF. In DNA, the CDR3 is TGCGCCAGCAGCCAAGATCGGGAGACTAGCGGGAGAGACAATGAGCAGTTCTTC.